This T cell receptor (beta chain) was recovered during a study of CD8 T cells in Susac syndrome. Study-wide points: The study recognized that its TCR sequencing and HLA analysis covered a relatively small number of individuals.

With random hexamers, reverse transcription was performed on roughly 0.5 to 1 ug of RNA. TCR beta CDR3 was amplified by immunoSEQ covering 54 Vbeta and 13 Jbeta. One entry per CDR3 protein, called by TCRdb with MiXCR from the immunoSEQ multiplex PCR reads. The repertoire has roughly 130,000 distinct CDR3 sequences, 90% to 95% of them found once; the top ten carry more than 0.095%. Worth noting for this clonotype: The target antigen is unknown.

Blood CD8+ and CD4+ T cells underwent high-throughput TCR beta sequencing. There are 17 residues in the CDR3. V lost 6 bases and J lost 6; bases outside the gene matches: 9. Germline loops: CDR1 SNHLY, CDR2 FYNNEI. The sequenced sample consisted of CD4+ T cells from PBMCs. The rearrangement uses TRBV2 and TRBJ2-2; 14 positions match TRBD2. This clonotype was obtained from a human donor in good health. CDR3 loop: CASRPGTSGRLSGELFF. In nucleotides, the CDR3 is TGTGCCAGCAGACCTGGGACTAGCGGGAGATTGTCCGGGGAGCTGTTTTTT.